This TCR beta chain was recovered during a study of T-cell reconstitution after alpha-beta-depleted transplantation in children. It was with unique molecular identifiers that the TCRbeta library was prepared. TCRdb redid the calling of the PCR reads with MiXCR, one entry per CDR3 protein. The repertoire has about 300,000 distinct CDR3 sequences, 6.5% to 9% of them found once; the top ten carry 8.5% to 9.5%. Study-level points and caveats: Most T-cell counts and diversity one year after the transplant came from T cells that were newly produced. The high TCRbeta diversity at day 60 in some patients came from surviving recipient T cells and thymic progenitors.

This clonotype was observed many times. Its matching antigen is unknown. This CDR3 is built from 18 residues. V was clipped by 0 bases and J by 4 bases; unmatched bases: 11. In germline, CDR1 is LGHNA, CDR2 YNFKEQ. The chain uses TRBV4-2 and TRBJ2-3; 9 bases align to TRBD2. The sample consisted of peripheral blood, taken 360 days after TCRalphabeta/CD19-depleted stem cell transplant. This TCR was sampled from a female patient under 10 years old who had a stem cell transplant for Fanconi anemia, so the T cells may come from the graft donor. In nucleotides, the CDR3 is TGTGCCAGCAGCCAAGAATGGGCGGGGGGGCATCCCCCAGATACGCAGTATTTT. Translating gives CASSQEWAGGHPPDTQYF.